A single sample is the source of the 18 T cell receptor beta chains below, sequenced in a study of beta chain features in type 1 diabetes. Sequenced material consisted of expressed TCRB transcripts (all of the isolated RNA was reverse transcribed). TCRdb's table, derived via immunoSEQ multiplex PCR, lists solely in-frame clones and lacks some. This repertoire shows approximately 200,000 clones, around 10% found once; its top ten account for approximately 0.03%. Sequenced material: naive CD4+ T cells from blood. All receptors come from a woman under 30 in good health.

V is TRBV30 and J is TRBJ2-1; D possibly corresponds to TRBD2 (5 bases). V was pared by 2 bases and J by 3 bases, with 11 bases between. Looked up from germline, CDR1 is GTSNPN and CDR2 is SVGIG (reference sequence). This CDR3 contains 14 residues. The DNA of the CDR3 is TGTGCCTGGAGTAAGGGAGACTTCTACAATGAGCAGTTCTTC. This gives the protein CAWSKGDFYNEQFF. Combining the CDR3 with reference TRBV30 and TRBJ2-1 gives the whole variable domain SQTIHQWPATLVQPVGSPLSLECTVEGTSNPNLYWYRQAAGRGLQLLFYSVGIGQISSEVPQNLSASRPQDRQFILSSKKLLLSDSGFYLCAWSKGDFYNEQFFGPGTRLTVL.

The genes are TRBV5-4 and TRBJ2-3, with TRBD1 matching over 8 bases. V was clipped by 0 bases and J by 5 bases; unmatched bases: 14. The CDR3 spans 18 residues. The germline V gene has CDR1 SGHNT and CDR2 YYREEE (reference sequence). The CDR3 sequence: CASSLVGPVGQGVDTQYF. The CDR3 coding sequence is TGTGCCAGCAGCTTGGTCGGCCCTGTAGGACAGGGAGTAGATACGCAGTATTTT.

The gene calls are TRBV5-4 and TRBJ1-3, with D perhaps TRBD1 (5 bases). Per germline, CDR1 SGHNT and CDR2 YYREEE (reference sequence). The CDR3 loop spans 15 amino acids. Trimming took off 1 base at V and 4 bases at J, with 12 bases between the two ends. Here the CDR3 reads CASSLMQGAGNTIYF. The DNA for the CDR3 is TGTGCCAGCAGCTTGATGCAGGGTGCGGGAAACACCATATATTTT.

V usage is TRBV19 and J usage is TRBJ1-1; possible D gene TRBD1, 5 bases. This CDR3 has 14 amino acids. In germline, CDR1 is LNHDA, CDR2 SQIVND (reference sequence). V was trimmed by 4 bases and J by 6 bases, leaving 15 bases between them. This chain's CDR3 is CASSKDKGDAEAFF. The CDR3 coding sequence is TGTGCCAGTAGTAAGGACAAAGGAGACGCTGAAGCTTTCTTT.

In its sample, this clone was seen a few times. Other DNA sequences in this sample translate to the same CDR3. The DNA for the CDR3 is TGTGCCAGCAGTTACTCGAGGGAGACCCAGTACTTC. This encodes CASSYSRETQYF. The chain couples TRBV6-5 to TRBJ2-5; the D is unclear. There are 12 residues in the CDR3. Trimming took off 0 bases at V and 5 bases at J, with 4 bases between the two ends. Germline V CDR1 and CDR2: MNHEY, SVGAGI.

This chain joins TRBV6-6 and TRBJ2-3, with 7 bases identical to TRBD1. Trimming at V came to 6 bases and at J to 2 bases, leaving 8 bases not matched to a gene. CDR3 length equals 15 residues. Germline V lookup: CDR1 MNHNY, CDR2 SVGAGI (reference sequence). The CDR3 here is CASSRDSPDTDTQYF. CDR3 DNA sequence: TGTGCCAGCAGCAGGGACAGCCCGGACACAGATACGCAGTATTTT.

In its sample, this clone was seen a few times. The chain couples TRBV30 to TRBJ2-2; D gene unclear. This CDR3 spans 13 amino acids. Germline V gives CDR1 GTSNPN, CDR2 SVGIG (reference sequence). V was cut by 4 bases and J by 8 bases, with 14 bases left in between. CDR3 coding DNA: TGTGCCTGGACACCCCGCGTTTGGGGGGAGCTGTTTTTT. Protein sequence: CAWTPRVWGELFF.

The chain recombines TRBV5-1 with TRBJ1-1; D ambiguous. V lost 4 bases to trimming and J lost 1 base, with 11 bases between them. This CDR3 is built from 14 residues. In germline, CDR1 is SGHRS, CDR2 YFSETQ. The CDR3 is CASSPSPGNTEAFF. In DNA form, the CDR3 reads TGCGCCAGCAGCCCGAGCCCAGGGAACACTGAAGCTTTCTTT.

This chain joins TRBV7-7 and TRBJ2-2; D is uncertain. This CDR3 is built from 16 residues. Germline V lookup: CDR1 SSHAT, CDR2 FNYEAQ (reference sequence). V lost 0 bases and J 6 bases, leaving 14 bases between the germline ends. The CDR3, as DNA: TGTGCCAGCAGCTTAGCGCTGGTAGCCTTGGCCGGGGAGCTGTTTTTT. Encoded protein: CASSLALVALAGELFF.

CDR3 sequence reads: CASSHPGRGGEQYF. Here the CDR3 DNA reads TGCGCCAGCAGCCACCCGGGCCGTGGGGGGGAGCAGTACTTC. This rearrangement joins TRBV4-1 to TRBJ2-7, with TRBD2 as a possible D gene (6 bases). V lost 3 bases and J lost 7, with 16 bases in between. Germline CDR1 reads MGHRA; CDR2 reads YSYEKL. This CDR3 has 14 amino acids.

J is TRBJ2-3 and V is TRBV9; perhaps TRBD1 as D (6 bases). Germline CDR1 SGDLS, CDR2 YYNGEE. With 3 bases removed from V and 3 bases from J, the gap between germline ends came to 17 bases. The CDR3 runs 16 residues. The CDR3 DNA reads TGTGCCAGCAGCGCCCCAGGGCAGGGGAGAACAGATACGCAGTATTTT. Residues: CASSAPGQGRTDTQYF.

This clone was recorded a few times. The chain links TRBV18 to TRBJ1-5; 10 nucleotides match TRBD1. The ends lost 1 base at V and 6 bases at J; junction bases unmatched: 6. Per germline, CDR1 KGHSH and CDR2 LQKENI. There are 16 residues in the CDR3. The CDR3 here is CASSPRGTGEGQPQHF. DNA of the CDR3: TGTGCCAGCTCACCACGGGGGACAGGGGAGGGTCAGCCCCAGCATTTT. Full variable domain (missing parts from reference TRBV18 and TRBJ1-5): NAGVMQNPRHLVRRRGQEARLRCSPMKGHSHVYWYRQLPEEGLKFMVYLQKENIIDESGMPKERFSAEFPKEGPSILRIQQVVRGDSAAYFCASSPRGTGEGQPQHFGDGTRLSIL.

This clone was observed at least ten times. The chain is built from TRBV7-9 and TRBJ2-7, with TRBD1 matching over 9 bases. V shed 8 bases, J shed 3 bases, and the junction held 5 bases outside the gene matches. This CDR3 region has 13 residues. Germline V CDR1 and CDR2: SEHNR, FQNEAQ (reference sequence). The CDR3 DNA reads TGTGCCAGCCCGGGACAGGGAGACTACGAGCAGTACTTC. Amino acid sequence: CASPGQGDYEQYF.

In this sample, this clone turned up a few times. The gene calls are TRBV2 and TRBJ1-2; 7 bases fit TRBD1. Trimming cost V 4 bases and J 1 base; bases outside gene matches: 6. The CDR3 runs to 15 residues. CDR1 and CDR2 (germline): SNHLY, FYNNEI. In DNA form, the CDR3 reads TGTGCCAGCAGTGGAATGACAGGGAATAACTATGGCTACACCTTC. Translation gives CASSGMTGNNYGYTF.

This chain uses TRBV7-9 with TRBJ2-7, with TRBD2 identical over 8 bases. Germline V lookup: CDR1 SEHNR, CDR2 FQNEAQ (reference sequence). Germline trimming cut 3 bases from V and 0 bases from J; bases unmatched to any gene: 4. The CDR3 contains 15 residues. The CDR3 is CASSFTSGSSYEQYF. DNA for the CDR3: TGTGCCAGCAGCTTCACTAGCGGTAGCTCCTACGAGCAGTACTTC.

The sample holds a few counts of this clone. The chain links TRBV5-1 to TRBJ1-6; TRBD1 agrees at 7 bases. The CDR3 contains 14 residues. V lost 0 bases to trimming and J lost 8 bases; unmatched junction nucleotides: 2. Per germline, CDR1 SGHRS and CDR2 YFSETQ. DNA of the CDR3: TGCGCCAGCAGCTTGGAGGGACAGTATTCACCCCTCCACTTT. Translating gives CASSLEGQYSPLHF.

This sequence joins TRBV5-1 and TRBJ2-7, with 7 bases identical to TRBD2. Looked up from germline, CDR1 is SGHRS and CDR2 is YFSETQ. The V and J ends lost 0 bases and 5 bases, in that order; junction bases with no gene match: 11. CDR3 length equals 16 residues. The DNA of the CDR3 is TGCGCCAGCAGCTTGGAGGACCCGGGGAGGGTCGACGAGCAGTACTTC. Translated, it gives CASSLEDPGRVDEQYF.

CDR3 in amino acids: CASSLQRDRVGGNTIYF. The CDR3, as DNA: TGTGCCAGCAGCCTTCAGAGGGACAGGGTGGGCGGAAACACCATATATTTT. The rearrangement uses TRBV4-2 and TRBJ1-3, with 9 bases that match TRBD1. CDR3 size: 17 residues. V gave up 4 bases and J gave up 4 bases; unmatched junction bases: 11. Germline loops: CDR1 LGHNA, CDR2 YNFKEQ.